Listed here is a single T cell receptor (beta chain). There is no known antigen for this receptor. To determine HCMV serostatus, a commercial ELISA kit was used to detect HCMV-specific IgG in serum. Ficoll density gradient centrifugation was used to isolate peripheral blood mononuclear cells from blood. Reads for this sample came from an Illumina HiSeq 2000. TCR beta cDNA libraries were prepared using 5'RACE template switching, which introduced a universal primer site and unique molecular identifiers. cDNA synthesis was primed from the TCR beta constant segment and was followed by two successive PCR amplification steps. As for the authors' bioinformatics: MIGEC was used to demultiplex reads and group reads by UMI, and MiTCR was used to assemble and quantify clonotypes. Only TCR cDNA sequences supported by at least two reads were kept to exclude erroneous sequences. The tcR package was used for downstream repertoire analysis, and clonotypes were matched across fractions by CDR3 nucleotide sequence plus V segment. VDJmatch was used to annotate antigen specificity against VDJdb, with one amino acid substitution in CDR3 allowed. After the reads were reprocessed by TCRdb, one entry was made per CDR3 protein sequence, with no DNA. Clone size and V and J calls follow TCRdb, not the original study. This sample's clone table shows under 200,000 distinct CDR3 sequences. The ten largest clones take up 15% to 20% of the sample.

The germline V gene specifies SGHDT as CDR1 and YYEEEE as CDR2. The CDR3 contains 15 residues, cysteine and phenylalanine counted. This entry has no DNA. The record originates from a study of T cells expressing NK-cell markers (dated by TCRdb to about 2020). Some background on the complete study: Three sorted T-cell subsets (CD3+CD56+NKG2C+, CD3+CD56+NKG2C- and CD3+CD56-NKG2C+) from roughly eight donors had their TCR beta-chain repertoires profiled. Among the eight sequenced donors, only one was HCMV-seronegative, while the other seven were HCMV-seropositive. Randomly selected healthy volunteers, three men and five women, were used as the eight sequenced donors. Illumina HiSeq 2000/2500, MiSeq or NextSeq was used to sequence libraries as 2 x 150 bp reads.

What the authors observed across the whole study: Whether the expanded NKG2C-expressing T cell clones were specific for HCMV antigens remained unclear. Those dominant clonotypes were again the most abundant among CD3+CD56-NKG2C+ cells in a handful of donors, at 28.3-60.1%. In 5 to 7 donors, the dominant CD3+CD56+NKG2C+ clonotypes were found to rank among the top 10 CD8+ clonotypes and to make up 1.0-7.0% of CD8+ T cells.

The sequence was collected from a woman between 18 and 70 years old in good health. The receptor chain draws on TRBV5-6 and TRBJ2-3; with no DNA, the TCRdb D assignment of TRBD1 cannot be verified. Specimen: blood T cells: a sorted CD56 or NKG2C T cell subset, CD4+ or CD8+ T cells, or bulk PBMC T cells (not recorded which). The CDR3 corresponds to CASRRTGSGTDTQYF.